The 10 T cell receptor beta chains given below trace back to one sample, sequenced in a study of T cell repertoires in ileal Crohn's disease. Method: immunoSEQ multiplex PCR; TCRdb's copy keeps in-frame clones and lacks some. The sample holds about 14,000 clones, about 71% seen once. The specimen sequenced was ileal tissue. Every receptor here comes from an adult with Crohn's disease.

This clone has just one count. The chain links TRBV9 to TRBJ2-2; D remains unclear. The CDR3 runs 14 residues. Trimming took off 7 bases at V and 1 base at J, with 11 bases between the two ends. CDR1 is SGDLS and CDR2 is YYNGEE in the germline V gene. CDR3 amino acids: CASSRTLNTGELFF. As DNA, the CDR3 is TGTGCCAGCTCCCGGACCCTGAACACCGGGGAGCTGTTTTTT.

This chain uses TRBV18 with TRBJ2-7, with TRBD1 as a possible D gene (6 bases). The CDR3 is 16 residues long. Per germline, CDR1 KGHSH and CDR2 LQKENI. Trimming cost V 2 bases and J 2 bases, with 16 bases left between them. The CDR3 DNA sequence: TGTGCCAGCTCACCAAATCCCGTCCGGGACACCTACGAGCAGTACTTC. The encoded protein is CASSPNPVRDTYEQYF.

This chain links TRBV6-6 with TRBJ1-5; D unresolved. The CDR3 is 16 residues long. Trimming left V 2 bases short and J 4 bases short, with 15 bases between. Germline lookup yields CDR1 MNHNY and CDR2 SVGAGI (reference sequence). In DNA form, the CDR3 reads TGTGCCAGCAGTTACGGTATGACAAACCCGAATCAGCCCCAGCATTTT. Translation: CASSYGMTNPNQPQHF.

This chain joins TRBV21-1 and TRBJ2-3; TRBD1, the D gene given by the table, was not confirmed from the DNA. TRBV21-1 is flagged as a pseudogene. This CDR3 has 14 residues. As DNA, the CDR3 is TGTGCCAGCAGCGGTTTCCCGACAGGCCAAGCGCAGTATTTT. Protein: CASSGFPTGQAQYF.

V usage is TRBV29-1 and J usage is TRBJ2-5; no definite D call. The V end lost 4 bases, the J end lost 2 bases, and 14 bases lay between the germline ends. Germline-derived CDR1 and CDR2 are SQVTM and ANQGSEA. The CDR3 totals 14 residues. DNA for the CDR3: TGCAGCGTTGTTGGGATGAGCCAACAAGAGACCCAGTACTTC. It translates to CSVVGMSQQETQYF.

There are a few counts of this clone. This chain uses TRBV5-3 with TRBJ2-7, with TRBD1 matching 9 bases. TRBV5-3 is an open reading frame, and its role is uncertain. Trimming at V came to 4 bases and at J to 6 bases, leaving 11 bases not matched to a gene. The CDR3 is 15 amino acids. For the CDR3, the DNA is TGTGCCAGAAGCCAGTACAGGGGGCGAGGGCGCGAGCAGTACTTC. Translating gives CARSQYRGRGREQYF.

The chain recombines TRBV11-1 with TRBJ2-7; D possibly matches TRBD1 or TRBD2 (5 bases each). V lost 1 base and J 12 bases, leaving 13 bases between the germline ends. Per the germline V gene, CDR1 is SGHAT and CDR2 is FQDESV (reference sequence). This CDR3 is 12 amino acids long. CDR3 loop: CASSLEAAGPYF. The CDR3 nucleotides are TGTGCCAGCAGCTTAGAAGCGGCAGGGCCGTACTTC.

This rearrangement joins TRBV28 to TRBJ2-7; 14 bases map to TRBD2. J was trimmed by 4 bases and V by 7 bases; bases with no gene match: 3. Germline V gives CDR1 MDHEN, CDR2 SYDVKM. The CDR3 loop spans 14 amino acids. The CDR3 is CASTRTSGGYEQYF. The CDR3 DNA reads as TGTGCCAGCACTAGGACTAGCGGGGGGTACGAGCAGTACTTC.

J is TRBJ2-7 and V is TRBV2, with 8 bases identical to TRBD1. In germline, CDR1 is SNHLY, CDR2 FYNNEI. CDR3 size: 15 residues. V was clipped by 7 bases and J by 3 bases; unmatched bases: 11. DNA of the CDR3: TGTGCCAGCACGGCACGGCAGGGGGCTTACTACGAGCAGTACTTC. Translated, it gives CASTARQGAYYEQYF. The complete variable domain, with remaining parts taken from reference TRBV2 and TRBJ2-7, reads EPEVTQTPSHQVTQMGQEVILRCVPISNHLYFYWYRQILGQKVEFLVSFYNNEISEKSEIFDDQFSVERPDGSNFTLKIRSTKLEDSAMYFCASTARQGAYYEQYFGPGTRLTVT.

The chain links TRBV30 to TRBJ1-2; D is ambiguous. The CDR3 has 12 residues. In germline, CDR1 is GTSNPN, CDR2 SVGIG (reference sequence). The V end was cut by 4 bases, the J end by 0 bases, with 6 bases between. CDR3 in DNA: TGTGCCTGGATCGGGTCTAACTATGGCTACACCTTC. This translates into CAWIGSNYGYTF.